This T cell receptor (beta chain) stems from a study of preoperative IRX-2 immunotherapy in early breast cancer (dated 2019 in TCRdb). The library was built by means of the immunoSEQ multiplex PCR assay. Entries here come from immuneACCESS through TCRdb and include only in-frame sequences with V and J called. Some clones fail to appear in such tables; in the studies checked, an unresolved V gene covers under half of the shortfall, and the cause of the remainder is unknown. Recorded for this sample are about 23,000 clones; approximately 90% of them occurred a single time. The ten largest clones capture approximately 9% of the sample. Notes on this clone: What this receptor recognizes is not known. No base quality information exists; no much larger clone differs at one position.

This specimen's treatment or condition label, per the study, means: preoperative locoregional IRX-2 cytokine immunotherapy. The samples were obtained from a phase Ib study that tested preoperative, locoregional IRX-2 cytokine immunotherapy designed to prime immune responses. The donors were early-stage breast cancer patients who were given IRX-2 prior to surgery. The V end gives up 0 bases and the J end 9 bases, leaving 7 bases in the junction not matched to a gene. The CDR3 has 15 amino acids, counting the end cysteine and phenylalanine. Kept here is only the CDR3 DNA, which spans 45 bases and is read in frame from base 1. CDR1 and CDR2, looked up from the germline V gene, are LGHNT and FRNRAP.

The V and J segments used are TRBV12-5 and TRBJ2-1, with 8 junctional bases fitting TRBD2. This material consisted of tumor tissue, taken after IRX-2 immunotherapy. This TCR came from a human donor with breast cancer. The CDR3 region reads CASGLVVAGPGEQFF. The DNA sequence is given as TGTGCTAGTGGTTTGGTAGTAGCGGGACCGGGTGAGCAGTTCTTC.